The clone carrying this T cell receptor (beta chain) appeared once. The antigen remains undetermined. Every single donor gave one heparinised blood draw, and these averaged about 100 mL. Every sorted population was more than 98% pure. The data are from a study of beta chain features in type 1 diabetes. Study results and limitations: Patients with type 1 diabetes showed fewer VDJ junction insertions and more deletions.

From germline, CDR1 is SGHTA and CDR2 FQGNSA. The CDR3 extends over 12 amino acids. Trimming shortened V by 5 bases and J by 6 bases, and 10 bases separated the two germline ends. The study reverse transcribed the entire isolated RNA, so it sequenced expressed TCRB transcripts. Clones were sequenced by immunoSEQ multiplex PCR, and TCRdb holds only the in-frame ones, with some missing. The data show 430,000 or so clones, approximately 10% seen once. This TCR was recovered from a woman in her late teens or twenties in good health. The chain recombines TRBV7-2 with TRBJ1-2; no clear D. Source material: naive CD4+ T cells from blood. CDR3 protein: CASSPGPHGYTF. DNA of the CDR3: TGTGCCAGCAGCCCCGGTCCGCATGGCTACACCTTC. Using reference TRBV7-2 and TRBJ1-2 for the parts outside the CDR3, the full variable domain is GAGVSQSPSNKVTEKGKDVELRCDPISGHTALYWYRQSLGQGLEFLIYFQGNSAPDKSGLPSDRFSAERTGGSVSTLTIQRTQQEDSAVYLCASSPGPHGYTFGSGTRLTVV.